This T cell receptor (beta chain) emerged from a study of T cell responses to AZD1222 COVID-19 vaccine. Germline V lookup: CDR1 MNHEY, CDR2 SMNVEV (reference sequence). V shed 5 bases, J shed 6 bases, and the junction held 17 bases outside the gene matches. The CDR3 is 17 amino acids. Study-wide points: Repertoire collection took place solely once the T cell response had peaked. There were mostly white British donors and more females than males, and clonal diversity was possibly underestimated.

Note on this clone: The antigen remains undetermined.

Sequenced by immunoSEQ multiplex PCR; TCRdb stores in-frame clones only, minus some. Altogether 100,000 or so clones are present, around 94% being singletons, with the ten largest covering 2.2%. The input for sequencing was peripheral blood, taken on day 0 of AZD1222 vaccination. The receptor was isolated from an adult in good health. The chain couples TRBV27 to TRBJ2-3; TRBD1 aligns across 7 bases. The CDR3 loop reads CASSPWTPSTRGDTQYF. The CDR3 nucleotides read TGTGCCAGCAGTCCGTGGACGCCCTCAACCAGGGGGGATACGCAGTATTTT.